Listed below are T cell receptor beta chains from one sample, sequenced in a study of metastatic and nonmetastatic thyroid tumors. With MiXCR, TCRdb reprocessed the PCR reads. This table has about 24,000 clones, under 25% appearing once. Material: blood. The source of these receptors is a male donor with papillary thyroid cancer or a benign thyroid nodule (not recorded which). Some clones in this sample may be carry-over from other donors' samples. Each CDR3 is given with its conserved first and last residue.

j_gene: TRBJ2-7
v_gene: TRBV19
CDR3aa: CASSIGANEQYF

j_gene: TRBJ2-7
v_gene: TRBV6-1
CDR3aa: CASRPGLAAYEQYF

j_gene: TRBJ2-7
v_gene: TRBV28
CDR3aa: CASSGGGESEEQYF

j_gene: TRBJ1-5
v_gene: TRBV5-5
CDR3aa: CASSLIYNQPQHF

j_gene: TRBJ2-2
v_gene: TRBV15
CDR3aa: CATSRQVGTWELFF

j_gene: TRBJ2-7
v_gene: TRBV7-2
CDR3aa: CASSRDMQVGHYF

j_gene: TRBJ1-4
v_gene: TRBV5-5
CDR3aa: CASSPSPGVSGRKLFF

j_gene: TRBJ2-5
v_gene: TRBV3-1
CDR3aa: CASSQDQQGVGETQYF

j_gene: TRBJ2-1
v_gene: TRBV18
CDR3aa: CASSRSGTTIYNEQFF

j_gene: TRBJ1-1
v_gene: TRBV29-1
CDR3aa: CSGRQLNTEAFF

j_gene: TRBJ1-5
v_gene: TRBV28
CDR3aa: CASSFQRTAGSPQHF

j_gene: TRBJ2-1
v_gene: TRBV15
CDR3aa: CATSRESPGDYNEQFF

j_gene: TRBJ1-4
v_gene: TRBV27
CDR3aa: CASSLIGATNEKLFF

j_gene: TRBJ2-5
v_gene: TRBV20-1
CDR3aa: CSARWDRQETQYF

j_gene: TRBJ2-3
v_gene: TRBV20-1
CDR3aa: CSVRTNPGLTDTQYF

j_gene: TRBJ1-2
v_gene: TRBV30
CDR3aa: CAWSVLVRGICYTF

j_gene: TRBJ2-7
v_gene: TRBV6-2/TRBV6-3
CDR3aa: CASSRDRDYEQYF

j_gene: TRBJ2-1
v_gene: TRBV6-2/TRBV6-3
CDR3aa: CASSYLGTGLPKDYNEQFF

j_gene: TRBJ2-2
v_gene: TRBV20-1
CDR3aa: CSARLDTGELFF

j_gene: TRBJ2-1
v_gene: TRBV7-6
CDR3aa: CASSLPRETGLEQFF

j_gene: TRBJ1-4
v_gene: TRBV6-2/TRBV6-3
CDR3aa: CASSYGDSGQGAAEKLFF

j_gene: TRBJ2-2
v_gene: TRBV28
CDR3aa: CASSLTYRTGELFF

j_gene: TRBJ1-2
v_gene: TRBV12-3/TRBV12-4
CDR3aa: CASSSTVLNYGYTF

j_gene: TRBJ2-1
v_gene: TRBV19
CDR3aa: CASSISIAGGPGDNEQFF

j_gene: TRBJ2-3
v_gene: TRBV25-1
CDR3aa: CASSSRQAASTDTQYF

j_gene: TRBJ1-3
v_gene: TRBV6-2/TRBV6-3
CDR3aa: CASIHQSSGAGNTIYF

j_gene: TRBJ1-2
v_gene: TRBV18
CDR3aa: CASSPSNGRHYGYTF

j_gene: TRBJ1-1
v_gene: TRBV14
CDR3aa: CASIRHGGAEAFF

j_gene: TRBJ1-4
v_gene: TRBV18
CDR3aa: CASSPRGTNEKLFF

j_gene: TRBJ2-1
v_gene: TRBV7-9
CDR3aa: CAILADSYNEQFF

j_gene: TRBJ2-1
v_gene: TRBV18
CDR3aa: CASSPPARMNEQFF

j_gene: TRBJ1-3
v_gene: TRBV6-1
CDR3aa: CAARDRFSGNTIYF

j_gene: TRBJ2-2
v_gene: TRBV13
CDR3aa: CASSPDGTTNTGELFF